The source of this T cell receptor beta chain is a study of memory CD4+ T cells and cytomegalovirus serostatus. For the study at large: Of the healthy Belgian adults, fewer than 10 were CMV seropositive and 20 to 25 seronegative. Whole-study findings and limits: Median bootstrapped AUC for CMV status was approximately 0.94 originally, roughly 0.92 US-trained.

Concerning this clone: Its antigen remains unknown.

CDR1 and CDR2 (germline): SEHNR, FQNEAQ (reference sequence). The CDR3 is made up of 13 amino acids. V lost 1 base, J lost 8 bases, and 11 bases lay in between. The data were produced by immunoSEQ multiplex PCR, yet TCRdb's version contains in-frame clones alone and is incomplete. The sample has 75,000 to 90,000 clones; 65% to 85% are singletons. The sort gate was single viable CD3+CD4+CD8-CD45RO+ cells for memory CD4+ T cells. What was sequenced was memory CD4+ T cells from blood. The genes are TRBV7-9 and TRBJ1-2; D is unresolved. The sequence was collected from an adult in good health and CMV-seronegative. This CDR3 is CASSLDGFRGYTF. Here the CDR3 DNA reads TGTGCCAGCAGCTTAGACGGGTTTAGGGGCTACACCTTC.